This TCR beta chain is from a study of blood T cells in healthy people across ages. Study-level findings and limits: The fall in TCR beta diversity per million T cells was roughly linear with age. There was a strong correlation between TCR beta diversity and naive T cell percentage.

From germline, CDR1 is MRHNA and CDR2 SNTAGT. The CDR3 covers 15 residues. With V trimmed by 3 bases and J by 4 bases, 8 bases remained unmatched. Remarks on this clonotype: Antigen unknown.

A second PCR, run for about 7 to 11 cycles, used a sample-barcoded 5' primer plus a J-beta primer mix. The template-switch adaptor was a 5' adaptor with 12 random nucleotides. It tagged each cDNA molecule. Each CDR3 protein gets one entry after TCRdb re-called the 5' RACE reads with MiXCR. The repertoire includes around 1.1 million distinct CDR3 sequences, around two fifths of them detected once, and around 13% sits in the top ten. The sequencing sample was made of blood. The TCR was taken from a man younger than 30 in good health. This chain links TRBV6-4 with TRBJ1-1; 7 nucleotides match TRBD1. The CDR3 bases are TGTGCCAGCAGTGAGCGTTCAGGGGGAGGCACTGAAGCTTTCTTT. This translates into CASSERSGGGTEAFF.